The 21 T cell receptor beta chains given below trace back to one sample, sequenced in a study of T cells in Graves' hyperthyroidism and ophthalmopathy. TCR beta CDR3 regions were amplified from RNA. A set of HTBI primers served as the primers for a first-round RT-PCR of the TCR CDR3. Each CDR3 protein is one row after TCRdb ran MiXCR on the multiplex PCR reads. The sample consists of fewer than 750,000 distinct CDR3 sequences, approximately 15% of them appearing once. The sample consisted of blood. These receptors came from a woman aged 40-49 years with Graves' ophthalmopathy.

This clonotype was counted many times. The J gene is TRBJ1-1, the V gene TRBV10-3; no definite D call. Trimming cost V 3 bases and J 0 bases, with 8 bases left between them. The CDR3 totals 14 residues. Germline CDR1 is ENHRY and CDR2 is SYGVKD. CDR3 protein: CAISEGPMNTEAFF. Here the CDR3 DNA reads TGTGCCATCAGTGAAGGACCGATGAACACTGAAGCTTTCTTT.

In its sample, this clonotype was seen many times. The chain carries TRBV24-1 and TRBJ1-6; D gene ambiguous. Germline V CDR1 and CDR2: KGHDR, SFDVKD. The CDR3 is made up of 13 amino acids. V was cut by 6 bases and J by 10 bases, with 12 bases left in between. CDR3 amino acids: CATSFGLGSPLHF. The CDR3 DNA follows: TGTGCCACCAGTTTCGGTCTCGGGTCACCCCTCCACTTT.

V gene TRBV30 combines with J gene TRBJ1-6; D remains ambiguous. The CDR3 is made up of 18 amino acids. V lost 4 bases and J lost 0, with 19 bases in between. The germline V gene encodes CDR1 GTSNPN and CDR2 SVGIG (reference sequence). The CDR3 region is CAWTPGRSGSSYNSPLHF. CDR3 sequence (DNA): TGTGCCTGGACCCCAGGTCGTTCCGGGAGCTCCTATAATTCACCCCTCCACTTT.

This clonotype was detected ten times or more. The chain couples TRBV28 to TRBJ1-2; D unclear. CDR3 length: 12 residues. V was trimmed by 6 bases and J by 9 bases, leaving 14 bases between them. Germline-derived CDR1 and CDR2 are MDHEN and SYDVKM. This CDR3 reads CASSPGPRSYTF. Here the CDR3 DNA reads TGTGCCAGCAGCCCTGGGCCACGCAGCTACACCTTC.

This clonotype was observed many times. The chain employs TRBV12-3 or TRBV12-4 and TRBJ2-7; D call uncertain. The CDR3 spans 14 residues. V was pared by 4 bases and J by 4 bases, with 14 bases between. CDR3 sequence: CASSYNAPRYEQYF. The CDR3, as DNA: TGTGCCAGCAGTTATAATGCTCCTAGATACGAGCAGTACTTC.

In its sample, this clonotype was seen many times. The chain combines TRBV12-3 or TRBV12-4 with TRBJ2-5, with 7 bases lining up with TRBD1. V was clipped by 6 bases and J by 1 base; unmatched bases: 2. CDR3 length: 13 residues. In DNA, the CDR3 is TGTGCCAGCAGAAGGGACAGCCAAGAGACCCAGTACTTC. Translation: CASRRDSQETQYF.

This sequence joins TRBV12-3 or TRBV12-4 and TRBJ2-2; a weak D match, TRBD2 (6 bases). V was clipped by 7 bases and J by 4 bases, with 13 bases between them. The CDR3 consists of 14 residues. The CDR3 loop reads CASKRGLGTGELFF. The DNA for the CDR3 is TGTGCCAGCAAGAGGGGACTTGGCACCGGGGAGCTGTTTTTT.

This clonotype showed up many times. The chain combines TRBV15 with TRBJ2-7; D is ambiguous. The CDR3 is made up of 13 amino acids. V lost 1 base, J lost 7 bases, and 11 bases lay in between. Germline V gene data show CDR1 as LNHNV and CDR2 as YYDKDF (reference sequence). The CDR3 region is CATSRGRNMEQYF. In DNA form, the CDR3 reads TGTGCCACCAGCAGAGGTCGTAACATGGAGCAGTACTTC.

This clonotype was counted between two and nine times. The V gene is TRBV7-9, the J gene TRBJ2-7; D is unclear. Germline CDR1 is SEHNR and CDR2 is FQNEAQ (reference sequence). This CDR3 region has 12 residues. Deletions cut 4 bases from V and 3 bases from J, with 7 bases between. The CDR3 DNA reads as TGTGCCAGCAGCTCAATGGTCTACGAGCAGTACTTC. Translating it yields CASSSMVYEQYF.

Remarks on this clonotype: This may be a read error, as it is one base from a much larger clone. The CDR3 spells CASSEGTRVPEAFF. CDR3 nucleotide sequence: TGTGCCAGCAGTGAAGGGACAAGGGTCCCTGAAGCTTTCTTT. This chain joins TRBV2 and TRBJ1-1, with D maybe TRBD1 (5 bases). Trimming took off 1 base at V and 6 bases at J, with 12 bases between the two ends. The CDR3 runs 14 residues. Germline CDR1 SNHLY, CDR2 FYNNEI. Full variable domain (missing parts from reference TRBV2 and TRBJ1-1): EPEVTQTPSHQVTQMGQEVILRCVPISNHLYFYWYRQILGQKVEFLVSFYNNEISEKSEIFDDQFSVERPDGSNFTLKIRSTKLEDSAMYFCASSEGTRVPEAFFGQGTRLTVV.

The table lists this clonotype with a few counts. The rearrangement uses TRBV6-4 and TRBJ2-1, with D possibly matching TRBD2 (5 bases). CDR3 length: 19 amino acids. In germline, CDR1 is MRHNA, CDR2 SNTAGT. The V gene lost 7 bases and the J gene lost 8 bases, with 33 bases spanning the gap. Here the CDR3 reads CASIRTLVIRGRTPDEQFF. CDR3 DNA sequence: TGTGCCAGCATCCGAACTCTAGTCATCCGCGGAAGGACTCCGGATGAGCAGTTCTTC.

This clonotype was observed a few times. The chain combines TRBV5-6 with TRBJ1-5; the match to TRBD1 covers 7 bases. The CDR3 sequence is 17 residues long. Per the germline V gene, CDR1 is SGHDT and CDR2 is YYEEEE. V lost 2 bases and J lost 1; bases outside the gene matches: 9. CDR3 loop: CASSLKGAFSSNQPQHF. The CDR3, as DNA: TGTGCCAGCAGCTTAAAGGGGGCGTTTTCCAGCAATCAGCCCCAGCATTTT.

As for this clonotype: Possible read error: a much larger clone is one base away. This chain connects TRBV12-3 or TRBV12-4 to TRBJ1-1; D is perhaps TRBD1 (5 bases). This CDR3 is built from 14 residues. V gave up 7 bases and J gave up 0 bases, with 12 bases separating them. This CDR3 reads CASTPGIVNTEAFF. Written as DNA, the CDR3 is TGTGCCAGCACCCCAGGGATTGTGAACACTGAAGCTTTCTTT.

This clonotype was observed many times. J is TRBJ1-1 and V is TRBV14; 7 bases align to TRBD1. Trimming at V came to 4 bases and at J to 7 bases, leaving 6 bases not matched to a gene. This CDR3 contains 13 residues. The germline V gene encodes CDR1 SGHDN and CDR2 FVKESK. The CDR3 nucleotides read TGTGCCAGCAGCCTGATCGACAGGGATGAAGCTTTCTTT. Its translation: CASSLIDRDEAFF.

This clonotype was seen ten or more times. The chain combines TRBV7-8 with TRBJ2-2; D is ambiguous. Trimming removed 2 bases from V and 8 bases from J, with 9 bases in between. CDR3 length: 13 amino acids. CDR1 is SGHVS and CDR2 is FQNEAQ in the germline V gene. In DNA, the CDR3 is TGTGCCAGCAGCTTATGGGTGGGAGGGGAGCTGTTTTTT. Its protein product is CASSLWVGGELFF.

This clonotype was recorded many times. The chain couples TRBV28 to TRBJ1-2; perhaps TRBD1 as D (6 bases). Germline V CDR1 and CDR2: MDHEN, SYDVKM. The CDR3 has 12 amino acids. V lost 7 bases and J lost 8, with 14 bases in between. In DNA form, the CDR3 reads TGTGCCAGCATCCCCCCCGGGGGCGGCTACACCTTC. Protein product: CASIPPGGGYTF.

In its sample, this clonotype was seen many times. The chain couples TRBV12-3 or TRBV12-4 to TRBJ2-7; TRBD2 aligns across 10 bases. The CDR3 spans 14 residues. The junction had 5 bases not matched to a gene; V was cut back by 6 bases and J by 3 bases. The CDR3 DNA sequence: TGTGCCAGCAGAGCTAGCGGGAGACTCTACGAGCAGTACTTC. It yields the protein CASRASGRLYEQYF.

This clonotype was seen repeatedly, ten times or more. The chain combines TRBV20-1 with TRBJ2-7; 10 bases align to TRBD2. The CDR3 runs to 14 residues. The germline CDR1 and CDR2 sequences are DFQATT and SNEGSKA (reference sequence). J gave up 2 bases and V 4 bases, and 5 bases lay outside the gene matches. Written as DNA, the CDR3 is TGCAGTGCTACTAGCGGGGGAACGACCTACGAGCAGTACTTC. It codes for CSATSGGTTYEQYF.

The CDR3 nucleotides read TGTGCCAGCAGTCTCCCCACCTTTCGGGGGGCTTCGGGCTACACCTTC. Encoded protein: CASSLPTFRGASGYTF. This chain links TRBV28 with TRBJ1-2; the D gene is possibly TRBD1 (6 bases). Per the germline V gene, CDR1 is MDHEN and CDR2 is SYDVKM. The CDR3 runs to 16 residues. V lost 5 bases and J lost 8, with 24 bases in between.

The chain joins TRBV19 to TRBJ2-7; 8 nucleotides agree with TRBD1. Germline V gene lookup returns CDR1 LNHDA and CDR2 SQIVND (reference sequence). The CDR3 consists of 14 residues. Trimming at V came to 10 bases and at J to 9 bases, leaving 17 bases not matched to a gene. DNA for the CDR3: TGTGCCACCACCAAGACAGGGGACGGTATCGGGCAGTACTTC. Translation: CATTKTGDGIGQYF.

The chain carries TRBV5-1 and TRBJ1-1; unclear D gene. CDR3 length: 16 residues. Trimming took 4 bases from V and 0 from J, leaving 16 bases between them. Germline CDR1 reads SGHRS; CDR2 reads YFSETQ. The CDR3 loop reads CASSRSRGAVNTEAFF. In DNA form, the CDR3 reads TGCGCCAGCAGCCGGTCACGTGGAGCGGTGAACACTGAAGCTTTCTTT.